The rows below give T cell receptor beta chains drawn from one sample of a study of blood T cell repertoires in COVID-19. Clones were read by immunoSEQ multiplex PCR, and TCRdb kept only the in-frame ones, dropping some. The sample lists about 180,000 clones; approximately 85% were seen once. Input material: peripheral blood. The receptor set was obtained from a human donor with active or convalescent COVID-19. The donor label of this sample is uncertain. Each CDR3 is given with its conserved first and last residue. A D gene is named only where the DNA matches it firmly. Rows may omit the clone size; those that give it use once, few, many or a size class.

TRBJ2-7,-,13,TRBV9,-,CASSPPGQYEQYF,TGTGCCAGCAGCCCTCCAGGCCAATACGAGCAGTACTTC
TRBJ1-4,-,16,TRBV4-2,-,CASSQDIGGKAEKLFF,TGTGCCAGCAGCCAAGATATTGGGGGCAAGGCTGAAAAACTGTTTTTT
TRBJ2-7,TRBD1,13,TRBV5-1,-,CASSLGRGQEQYF,TGCGCCAGCAGCCTTGGAAGGGGGCAAGAGCAGTACTTC
TRBJ2-3,-,16,TRBV19,-,CASCFSQGGRTDTQYF,TGTGCCAGTTGTTTCTCTCAGGGAGGTAGGACAGATACGCAGTATTTT
TRBJ2-7,-,15,TRBV9,-,CASSPDGIGAYEQYF,TGTGCCAGCAGCCCCGACGGGATCGGGGCCTACGAGCAGTACTTC
TRBJ1-1,-,14,TRBV7-2,once,CASSLGSRNTEAFF,TGTGCCAGCAGCTTAGGGAGCAGAAACACTGAAGCTTTCTTT
TRBJ2-7,TRBD2,16,TRBV20-1,few,CSASIGGAGGPGEQYF,TGCAGTGCTAGTATAGGTGGCGCGGGGGGGCCTGGGGAGCAGTACTTC
TRBJ2-1,TRBD2,16,TRBV7-9,once,CASSLVTSGGYNEQFF,TGTGCCAGCAGCTTAGTGACTAGCGGGGGATACAATGAGCAGTTCTTC
TRBJ2-1,-,14,TRBV7-9,few,CASSLQGSYNEQFF,TGTGCCAGCAGCCTTCAGGGGAGCTACAATGAGCAGTTCTTC
TRBJ1-2,-,12,TRBV29-1,-,CSVVYEDTRYTF,TGCAGCGTTGTGTACGAAGACACGCGCTACACCTTC
TRBJ2-6,-,17,TRBV7-9,-,CASSRSLQVAGANVLTF,TGTGCCAGCAGCCGCAGCCTCCAGGTGGCTGGGGCCAACGTCCTGACTTTC
TRBJ2-7,TRBD1,17,TRBV4-2,-,CASSHRRGTGFSYEQYF,TGTGCCAGCAGCCACAGACGAGGGACAGGATTTTCCTACGAGCAGTACTTC
TRBJ2-4,-,16,TRBV6-5,-,CASSYSEGLAKNIQYF,TGTGCCAGCAGTTACTCGGAGGGGCTAGCCAAAAACATTCAGTACTTC
TRBJ2-7,TRBD1,14,TRBV9,-,CASSPAGQGDEQYF,TGTGCCAGCAGCCCCGCGGGACAGGGTGACGAGCAGTACTTC
TRBJ2-1,-,15,TRBV4-1,-,CASSQDGYSYNEQFF,TGCGCCAGCAGCCAAGATGGTTACAGTTACAATGAGCAGTTCTTC
TRBJ2-5,TRBD2,12,TRBV9,-,CASAGGAETQYF,TGTGCCAGCGCCGGGGGGGCGGAGACCCAGTACTTC
TRBJ2-7,TRBD1,15,TRBV3-1/TRBV3-2,-,CASSQGAGGVYEQYF,TGTGCCAGCAGCCAAGGCGCAGGGGGCGTTTACGAGCAGTACTTC
TRBJ2-5,TRBD2,16,TRBV6-1,-,CASSETSGGAFSAQYF,TGTGCCAGCAGTGAAACATCCGGGGGGGCCTTCTCGGCCCAGTACTTC
TRBJ1-1,-,12,TRBV2,-,CASLDRNTEAFF,TGTGCCAGCTTAGATCGGAACACTGAAGCTTTCTTT
TRBJ2-7,-,15,TRBV5-1,-,CASSLVSGSSYEQYF,TGCGCCAGCAGCTTGGTTTCAGGGTCCTCCTACGAGCAGTACTTC
TRBJ2-5,TRBD1,16,TRBV12-5,-,CASGPGTGLGQETQYF,TGTGCTAGTGGTCCAGGGACAGGGTTAGGGCAAGAGACCCAGTACTTC
TRBJ1-2,-,13,TRBV28,-,CASRQKPNYGYTF,TGTGCCAGCAGACAGAAACCTAACTATGGCTACACCTTC